This TCR beta chain was obtained from a study of neoadjuvant anti-PD-1 for oral cavity cancer. The V gene's germline CDR1 is MGHRA and CDR2 YSYEKL. The germline V and J ends were trimmed by 5 bases and 1 base, with 11 bases remaining between them. This CDR3 is 14 amino acids long. Described time point: after neoadjuvant nivolumab, at surgical resection. PBMC libraries mostly used 400 to 550 ng of input genomic DNA, with six replicates per sample. The method was immunoSEQ multiplex PCR; TCRdb's version includes in-frame clones alone and lacks a portion of them. The table shows roughly 32,000 clones, with 80% occurring only once.

The chain is built from TRBV4-1 and TRBJ1-1; D is possibly TRBD1 (5 bases). This receptor was obtained from a person between 35 and 79 years old with oral cavity squamous cell carcinoma. This sample comprised PBMCs, obtained after nivolumab (anti-PD-1) treatment. CDR3 loop: CASSYQDTNTEAFF. The CDR3, as DNA: TGCGCCAGCAGCTATCAGGACACGAACACTGAAGCTTTCTTT.